These T cell receptor beta chains were read from a single sample in a study of control samples from healthy donors and cancer patients. Sequenced by immunoSEQ multiplex PCR; TCRdb stores in-frame clones only, minus some. The table shows about 58,000 clones, with 90% occurring only once. Sequencing was done on a sample of PBMCs. The receptors derive from a man aged 55 to 70 with colorectal cancer. CDR3s include the opening cysteine and the closing phenylalanine or tryptophan. Fields, in order: V gene, clone size, J gene, D gene, CDR3 length, CDR3 protein, CDR3 DNA. A D gene is named only where the DNA matches it firmly. A row's size may be missing; if present it is once, few, many or a size class.

v_gene: TRBV28; abundance: -; j_gene: TRBJ1-3; d_gene: -; len: 16; CDR3aa: CASTPGGVLSGNTIYF; CDR3nt: TGTGCCAGCACCCCGGGGGGGGTACTCTCTGGAAACACCATATATTTT
v_gene: TRBV19; abundance: once; j_gene: TRBJ2-3; d_gene: -; len: 14; CDR3aa: CASRQNPSTDTQYF; CDR3nt: TGTGCCAGTCGCCAGAACCCGAGCACAGATACGCAGTATTTT
v_gene: TRBV9; abundance: -; j_gene: TRBJ2-3; d_gene: TRBD2; len: 14; CDR3aa: CASSVSGGADTQYF; CDR3nt: TGTGCCAGCAGCGTCAGCGGGGGGGCAGATACGCAGTATTTT
v_gene: TRBV6-5; abundance: -; j_gene: TRBJ2-7; d_gene: TRBD1; len: 15; CDR3aa: CASSYSGTVNYEQYF; CDR3nt: TGTGCCAGCAGTTACTCCGGGACAGTCAATTACGAGCAGTACTTC
v_gene: TRBV27; abundance: -; j_gene: TRBJ1-4; d_gene: -; len: 14; CDR3aa: CARPGTTTNEKLFF; CDR3nt: TGTGCCCGCCCCGGGACGACAACTAATGAAAAACTGTTTTTT
v_gene: TRBV24-1; abundance: -; j_gene: TRBJ2-1; d_gene: TRBD2; len: 18; CDR3aa: CATSDSGSGGAAYNEQFF; CDR3nt: TGTGCCACCAGTGACTCGGGGAGCGGGGGGGCGGCCTACAATGAGCAGTTCTTC
v_gene: TRBV14; abundance: -; j_gene: TRBJ1-1; d_gene: -; len: 15; CDR3aa: CASSQPGRMNTEAFF; CDR3nt: TGTGCCAGCAGCCAACCGGGGCGGATGAACACTGAAGCTTTCTTT
v_gene: TRBV14; abundance: -; j_gene: TRBJ1-5; d_gene: -; len: 13; CDR3aa: CASSQSGGQPQHF; CDR3nt: TGTGCCAGCAGCCAAAGCGGGGGACAGCCCCAGCATTTT
v_gene: TRBV7-9; abundance: -; j_gene: TRBJ1-2; d_gene: TRBD1; len: 14; CDR3aa: CASSSTGGDYGYTF; CDR3nt: TGTGCCAGCAGCTCGACAGGGGGGGACTATGGCTACACCTTC
v_gene: TRBV28; abundance: -; j_gene: TRBJ2-7; d_gene: TRBD1; len: 15; CDR3aa: CASSPPWQGDGEQYF; CDR3nt: TGTGCCAGCAGTCCCCCGTGGCAGGGGGACGGCGAGCAGTACTTC
v_gene: TRBV5-4; abundance: -; j_gene: TRBJ2-2; d_gene: TRBD1; len: 16; CDR3aa: CASSLAPGQGAGELFF; CDR3nt: TGTGCCAGCAGCTTGGCCCCGGGACAGGGGGCCGGGGAGCTGTTTTTT
v_gene: TRBV18; abundance: -; j_gene: TRBJ2-5; d_gene: -; len: 14; CDR3aa: CASSPRGSQETQYF; CDR3nt: TGTGCCAGCTCCCCTAGGGGGAGTCAAGAGACCCAGTACTTC
v_gene: TRBV7-2; abundance: -; j_gene: TRBJ2-7; d_gene: -; len: 14; CDR3aa: CASSLVEGHYEQYF; CDR3nt: TGTGCCAGCAGCTTAGTGGAGGGTCACTACGAGCAGTACTTC
v_gene: TRBV11-2; abundance: once; j_gene: TRBJ2-2; d_gene: -; len: 13; CDR3aa: CASSLDQGGELFF; CDR3nt: TGTGCCAGCAGCTTAGATCAAGGCGGGGAGCTGTTTTTT
v_gene: TRBV5-8; abundance: -; j_gene: TRBJ1-1; d_gene: -; len: 16; CDR3aa: CASRDVLKQGNTEAFF; CDR3nt: TGTGCCAGCAGGGACGTCCTTAAACAGGGGAACACTGAAGCTTTCTTT
v_gene: TRBV5-1; abundance: -; j_gene: TRBJ2-5; d_gene: -; len: 15; CDR3aa: CASSFGTELQETQYF; CDR3nt: TGCGCCAGCAGCTTTGGGACGGAGCTTCAAGAGACCCAGTACTTC
v_gene: TRBV3-1/TRBV3-2; abundance: -; j_gene: TRBJ1-5; d_gene: -; len: 13; CDR3aa: CASSLGVTQPQHF; CDR3nt: TGTGCCAGCAGCCTCGGGGTGACTCAGCCCCAGCATTTT
v_gene: TRBV27; abundance: -; j_gene: TRBJ1-4; d_gene: -; len: 13; CDR3aa: CASSPWDGEKLFF; CDR3nt: TGTGCCAGCAGCCCCTGGGACGGAGAAAAACTGTTTTTT
v_gene: TRBV19; abundance: -; j_gene: TRBJ2-1; d_gene: -; len: 16; CDR3aa: CASSIGTGSSYNEQFF; CDR3nt: TGTGCCAGTAGTATAGGGACCGGAAGCTCCTACAATGAGCAGTTCTTC
v_gene: TRBV7-3; abundance: once; j_gene: TRBJ2-2; d_gene: -; len: 16; CDR3aa: CASSLNGGENTGELFF; CDR3nt: TGTGCCAGCAGCTTAAATGGGGGCGAGAACACCGGGGAGCTGTTTTTT
v_gene: TRBV2; abundance: -; j_gene: TRBJ2-1; d_gene: -; len: 14; CDR3aa: CASTMETRGHEQFF; CDR3nt: TGTGCCAGCACTATGGAGACTCGGGGGCATGAGCAGTTCTTC
v_gene: TRBV7-2; abundance: -; j_gene: TRBJ1-2; d_gene: -; len: 14; CDR3aa: CASSLSGGFYGYTF; CDR3nt: TGTGCCAGCAGCTTATCGGGCGGCTTCTATGGCTACACCTTC
v_gene: TRBV5-4; abundance: -; j_gene: TRBJ1-4; d_gene: TRBD1; len: 16; CDR3aa: CASSSEVRDSPEKLFF; CDR3nt: TGTGCCAGCAGCTCTGAAGTCCGGGACAGCCCCGAAAAACTGTTTTTT
v_gene: TRBV4-3; abundance: -; j_gene: TRBJ2-7; d_gene: -; len: 14; CDR3aa: CASSQDSTEYEQYF; CDR3nt: TGCGCCAGCAGCCAAGATTCGACAGAATACGAGCAGTACTTC
v_gene: TRBV27; abundance: few; j_gene: TRBJ2-1; d_gene: TRBD1; len: 14; CDR3aa: CASSWDRERGEQFF; CDR3nt: TGTGCCAGCAGTTGGGACAGGGAGCGAGGTGAGCAGTTCTTC
v_gene: TRBV19; abundance: -; j_gene: TRBJ2-7; d_gene: TRBD1; len: 14; CDR3aa: CASSRTGPAYEQYF; CDR3nt: TGTGCCAGTAGTCGGACAGGGCCCGCCTACGAGCAGTACTTC
v_gene: TRBV30; abundance: -; j_gene: TRBJ1-4; d_gene: TRBD1; len: 14; CDR3aa: CAWSTGVLGEKLFF; CDR3nt: TGTGCCTGGAGTACAGGGGTACTCGGTGAAAAACTGTTTTTT
v_gene: TRBV6-5; abundance: -; j_gene: TRBJ2-3; d_gene: -; len: 15; CDR3aa: CASRLMTAFSDTQYF; CDR3nt: TGTGCCAGCAGATTGATGACGGCCTTTTCAGATACGCAGTATTTT
v_gene: TRBV11-3; abundance: -; j_gene: TRBJ2-5; d_gene: -; len: 16; CDR3aa: CASSPHQRQKGETQYF; CDR3nt: TGTGCCAGCAGCCCTCACCAACGTCAGAAGGGGGAGACCCAGTACTTC
v_gene: TRBV4-1; abundance: -; j_gene: TRBJ2-1; d_gene: TRBD2; len: 16; CDR3aa: CASSQVGTSGGQGQFF; CDR3nt: TGCGCCAGCAGCCAAGTCGGGACTAGCGGGGGCCAGGGGCAGTTCTTC
v_gene: TRBV7-9; abundance: -; j_gene: TRBJ1-1; d_gene: -; len: 11; CDR3aa: CASSLNTEAFF; CDR3nt: TGTGCCAGCAGCTTGAACACTGAAGCTTTCTTT
v_gene: TRBV11-1; abundance: -; j_gene: TRBJ2-3; d_gene: TRBD2; len: 16; CDR3aa: CASSLGLAGRHYTQYF; CDR3nt: TGTGCCAGCAGCTTAGGACTAGCGGGGAGACATTATACGCAGTATTTT
v_gene: TRBV14; abundance: -; j_gene: TRBJ2-2; d_gene: -; len: 16; CDR3aa: CASSPQGLLNTGELFF; CDR3nt: TGTGCCAGCAGCCCCCAGGGTTTACTTAACACCGGGGAGCTGTTTTTT
v_gene: TRBV29-1; abundance: once; j_gene: TRBJ1-3; d_gene: -; len: 14; CDR3aa: CSARGSGGGNTIYF; CDR3nt: TGCAGCGCCCGAGGGTCGGGTGGTGGAAACACCATATATTTT
v_gene: TRBV27; abundance: -; j_gene: TRBJ1-5; d_gene: -; len: 13; CDR3aa: CASSPTRGQPQHF; CDR3nt: TGTGCCAGCAGTCCGACCAGGGGTCAGCCCCAGCATTTT
v_gene: TRBV9; abundance: -; j_gene: TRBJ2-7; d_gene: -; len: 16; CDR3aa: CASSVGLGGPSYEQYF; CDR3nt: TGTGCCAGCAGCGTAGGGCTGGGGGGCCCTTCCTACGAGCAGTACTTC
v_gene: TRBV10-2; abundance: -; j_gene: TRBJ1-2; d_gene: -; len: 15; CDR3aa: CASSLSTSPNYGYTF; CDR3nt: TGCGCCAGCAGCCTGTCTACCTCGCCTAACTATGGCTACACCTTC
v_gene: TRBV6-2/TRBV6-3; abundance: -; j_gene: TRBJ2-1; d_gene: -; len: 14; CDR3aa: CASSPSATYNEQFF; CDR3nt: TGTGCCAGCAGTCCAAGTGCAACCTACAATGAGCAGTTCTTC
v_gene: TRBV27; abundance: -; j_gene: TRBJ1-1; d_gene: -; len: 13; CDR3aa: CATSMGRNTEAFF; CDR3nt: TGTGCCACTTCGATGGGGCGGAACACTGAAGCTTTCTTT
v_gene: TRBV29-1; abundance: -; j_gene: TRBJ1-1; d_gene: -; len: 13; CDR3aa: CSVESAGNTEAFF; CDR3nt: TGCAGCGTTGAGTCAGCTGGGAACACTGAAGCTTTCTTT
v_gene: TRBV11-2; abundance: -; j_gene: TRBJ1-3; d_gene: -; len: 16; CDR3aa: CASSPRTATTGNTIYF; CDR3nt: TGTGCCAGCAGCCCTAGGACCGCGACCACTGGAAACACCATATATTTT
v_gene: TRBV2; abundance: -; j_gene: TRBJ1-6; d_gene: TRBD1; len: 16; CDR3aa: CASSDLDRGQGSPLHF; CDR3nt: TGTGCCAGCAGTGACCTCGACAGGGGGCAAGGTTCACCCCTCCACTTT
v_gene: TRBV2; abundance: -; j_gene: TRBJ1-2; d_gene: -; len: 12; CDR3aa: CARKGAVYGYTF; CDR3nt: TGTGCCAGGAAGGGAGCTGTCTATGGCTACACCTTC
v_gene: TRBV4-1; abundance: -; j_gene: TRBJ1-2; d_gene: TRBD1; len: 15; CDR3aa: CASSHAGQTTYGYTF; CDR3nt: TGCGCCAGCAGCCATGCGGGACAGACTACTTATGGCTACACCTTC
v_gene: TRBV28; abundance: -; j_gene: TRBJ2-2; d_gene: TRBD2; len: 16; CDR3aa: CASQGSGGVNTGELFF; CDR3nt: TGTGCCTCCCAGGGGAGCGGGGGGGTGAACACCGGGGAGCTGTTTTTT
v_gene: TRBV9; abundance: -; j_gene: TRBJ2-7; d_gene: -; len: 14; CDR3aa: CASSSGTSSYEQYF; CDR3nt: TGTGCCAGCAGCTCGGGGACATCTTCCTACGAGCAGTACTTC
v_gene: TRBV5-4; abundance: -; j_gene: TRBJ1-1; d_gene: -; len: 13; CDR3aa: CASTPRETPEAFF; CDR3nt: TGTGCCAGCACCCCCAGGGAGACCCCTGAAGCTTTCTTT
v_gene: TRBV30; abundance: -; j_gene: TRBJ1-3; d_gene: -; len: 16; CDR3aa: CAWIPPLEISGNTIYF; CDR3nt: TGTGCCTGGATTCCCCCATTGGAGATCTCTGGAAACACCATATATTTT
v_gene: TRBV6-5; abundance: -; j_gene: TRBJ2-5; d_gene: -; len: 14; CDR3aa: CASSYAGLGETQYF; CDR3nt: TGTGCCAGCAGTTACGCGGGTTTGGGAGAGACCCAGTACTTC
v_gene: TRBV28; abundance: -; j_gene: TRBJ2-5; d_gene: -; len: 15; CDR3aa: CASSLLRGRGETQYF; CDR3nt: TGTGCCAGCAGTTTATTACGGGGGAGAGGAGAGACCCAGTACTTC
v_gene: TRBV7-9; abundance: -; j_gene: TRBJ2-1; d_gene: TRBD2; len: 15; CDR3aa: CASSPGTGGRIEQFF; CDR3nt: TGTGCCAGCAGCCCCGGGACGGGGGGGAGGATTGAGCAGTTCTTC
v_gene: TRBV28; abundance: -; j_gene: TRBJ2-5; d_gene: -; len: 15; CDR3aa: CASSLSSQGEETQYF; CDR3nt: TGTGCCAGCAGTTTAAGTTCCCAGGGCGAAGAGACCCAGTACTTC
v_gene: TRBV11-2; abundance: -; j_gene: TRBJ2-1; d_gene: TRBD2; len: 15; CDR3aa: CASSWTSGGVNEQFF; CDR3nt: TGTGCCAGCAGCTGGACTAGCGGGGGGGTCAATGAGCAGTTCTTC
v_gene: TRBV11-2; abundance: -; j_gene: TRBJ2-7; d_gene: -; len: 14; CDR3aa: CASSFTSGNYEQYF; CDR3nt: TGTGCCAGCAGCTTTACATCGGGCAACTACGAGCAGTACTTC
v_gene: TRBV7-7; abundance: -; j_gene: TRBJ1-1; d_gene: -; len: 13; CDR3aa: CASSLTENTEAFF; CDR3nt: TGTGCCAGCAGCTTGACAGAGAACACTGAAGCTTTCTTT